This T cell receptor (beta chain) came from a study of blood T cell repertoires in COVID-19. Study details: Sites in the United States, Italy and Spain provided acute and convalescent COVID-19 samples. PBMCs, B-cell-depleted T cells, or T cells provided the cDNA or gDNA that made up the material.

Some clones are missing from TCRdb's copy, which holds only in-frame ones; the method was immunoSEQ multiplex PCR. The table has some 74,000 clones, about nine tenths seen once. The CDR3 runs 12 residues. Germline CDR1 reads MNHEY; CDR2 reads SVGAGI. Trimming pared 7 bases from V and 14 bases from J, leaving 18 bases between. The sequencing input was peripheral blood. The sequence was obtained from a man in his forties or fifties with active COVID-19. The chain uses TRBV6-5 and TRBJ1-5, with D unclear. CDR3 protein: CASNDPAGKKHF. Written as DNA, the CDR3 is TGTGCCAGCAACGACCCCGCCGGGAAAAAGCATTTT.